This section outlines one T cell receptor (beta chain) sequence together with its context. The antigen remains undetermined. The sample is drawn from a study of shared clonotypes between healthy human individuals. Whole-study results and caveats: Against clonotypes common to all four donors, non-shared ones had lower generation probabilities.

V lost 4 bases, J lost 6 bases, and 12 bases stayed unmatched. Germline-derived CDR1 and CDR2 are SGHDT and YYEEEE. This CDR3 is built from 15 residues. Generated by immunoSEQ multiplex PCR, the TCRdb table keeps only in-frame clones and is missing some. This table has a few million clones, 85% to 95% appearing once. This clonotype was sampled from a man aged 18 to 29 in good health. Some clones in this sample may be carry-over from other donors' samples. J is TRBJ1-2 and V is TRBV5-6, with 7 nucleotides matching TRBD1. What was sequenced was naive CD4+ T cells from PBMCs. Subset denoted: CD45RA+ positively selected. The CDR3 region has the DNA TGTGCCAGCAGCCCCCCCACAGGGGTTGTGGATGGCTACACCTTC. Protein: CASSPPTGVVDGYTF.